Listed here are 7 T cell receptor beta chains from one sample, sequenced in a study of blood T cell repertoires in COVID-19. Produced via immunoSEQ multiplex PCR; TCRdb's table is partial and in-frame only. The table has some 260,000 clones, around nine tenths seen once. What was sequenced was peripheral blood. The receptors were gathered from a man aged 18 to 29 with active or convalescent COVID-19.

The gene calls are TRBV4-3 and TRBJ1-2; D is uncertain. The CDR3 extends over 14 amino acids. The ends were cut back, 5 bases at V and 4 bases at J, with 14 bases in the middle. Per germline, CDR1 LGHNA and CDR2 YSLEER. In nucleotides, the CDR3 is TGCGCCAGCAGCAATCCGGGTCTGTCCTATGGCTACACCTTC. This codes for CASSNPGLSYGYTF.

The V call is TRBV7-8, the J call TRBJ1-3; D is possibly TRBD1 (6 bases). V gave up 2 bases and J gave up 0 bases, with 11 bases separating them. CDR3 length: 16 residues. CDR1 and CDR2 from the germline V gene are SGHVS and FQNEAQ. CDR3 region: CASSLPQGISGNTIYF. Written as DNA, the CDR3 is TGTGCCAGCAGCTTACCACAGGGAATCTCTGGAAACACCATATATTTT.

This chain links TRBV7-6 with TRBJ1-3, with a possible D match to TRBD1 (5 bases). The germline V gene encodes CDR1 SGHVS and CDR2 FNYEAQ. Trimming shortened V by 1 base and J by 0 bases, and 7 bases separated the two germline ends. CDR3 size: 15 residues. As DNA, the CDR3 is TGTGCCAGCAGCTTAGGGGGCCTCTCTGGAAACACCATATATTTT. It encodes CASSLGGLSGNTIYF.

The rearrangement joins TRBV11-3 to TRBJ1-6; 9 bases match TRBD1. The germline V gene encodes CDR1 SGHNT and CDR2 YENEEA. The junction had 2 bases not matched to a gene; V was cut back by 3 bases and J by 5 bases. The length of the CDR3 is 15 residues. CDR3 region: CASSLGQGHNSPLHF. The CDR3 bases are TGTGCCAGCAGCTTGGGACAGGGTCATAATTCACCCCTCCACTTT.

CDR3 residues: CASSAYNEQFF. The CDR3 DNA follows: TGTGCCAGCAGTGCATACAATGAGCAGTTCTTC. This chain joins TRBV2 and TRBJ2-1, with D unresolved. The CDR3 runs to 11 residues. Germline lookup yields CDR1 SNHLY and CDR2 FYNNEI. Trimming stripped 4 bases from V and 4 bases from J, with 2 bases between.

This rearrangement joins TRBV5-6 to TRBJ1-5; no clear D. V was pared by 2 bases and J by 3 bases, with 9 bases between. CDR1 and CDR2 (germline): SGHDT, YYEEEE. This CDR3 is 14 amino acids long. Here the CDR3 reads CASSFLGLNQPQHF. The CDR3 DNA reads TGTGCCAGCAGCTTCCTAGGTCTCAATCAGCCCCAGCATTTT.

This CDR3 reads CSVDRDRDRYTEAFF. In nucleotides, the CDR3 is TGCAGCGTAGACCGGGACAGGGACAGATACACTGAAGCTTTCTTT. V is TRBV29-1 and J is TRBJ1-1; 9 nucleotides match TRBD1. Trimming took 6 bases from V and 3 from J; bases not matched to a gene: 11. CDR3 length: 15 residues. Germline loops: CDR1 SQVTM, CDR2 ANQGSEA.